The 20 T cell receptor beta chains in this list originate from one sample, sequenced in a study of response to subunit inactivated influenza vaccine. MiXCR, run by TCRdb on the RT-PCR reads, gives a single entry per CDR3 protein. The data contain around 480,000 distinct CDR3 sequences, about 10% of them singletons. The source was PBMCs from blood, collected about 40 days after vaccination. The receptors stem from a man aged 50-59 years who received an inactivated influenza vaccine.

V and J are TRBV7-2 and TRBJ2-7; 8 positions agree with TRBD1. V was pared by 1 base and J by 3 bases, with 5 bases of the junction left unmatched. The germline V gene has CDR1 SGHTA and CDR2 FQGNSA. The CDR3 totals 15 residues. The CDR3 spells CASSLDPGGVYEQYF. CDR3 DNA sequence: TGTGCCAGCAGCTTAGATCCAGGGGGCGTCTACGAGCAGTACTTC. Drawing the rest from reference TRBV7-2 and TRBJ2-7, the complete variable domain is GAGVSQSPSNKVTEKGKDVELRCDPISGHTALYWYRQSLGQGLEFLIYFQGNSAPDKSGLPSDRFSAERTGGSVSTLTIQRTQQEDSAVYLCASSLDPGGVYEQYFGPGTRLTVT.

This clonotype was picked up many times. V usage is TRBV7-9 and J usage is TRBJ2-1; TRBD2 agrees at 9 bases. There are 16 residues in the CDR3. The germline gives CDR1 SEHNR, CDR2 FQNEAQ (reference sequence). V was pared by 3 bases and J by 3 bases, with 6 bases of the junction left unmatched. In DNA, the CDR3 is TGTGCCAGCAGCTTGCGACTAGCGGAGAACTACAATGAGCAGTTCTTC. Translated, it gives CASSLRLAENYNEQFF.

The chain has TRBV11-2 and TRBJ2-7; 7 bases are shared with TRBD2. V gave up 4 bases and J gave up 3 bases; unmatched junction bases: 12. Germline CDR1 is SGHAT and CDR2 is FQNNGV. The CDR3 is 16 residues long. CDR3 DNA: TGTGCCAGCAGCTCCCTGTTCAGCGGCGGGAGCTACGAGCAGTACTTC. Amino acids: CASSSLFSGGSYEQYF.

The rearrangement links TRBV6-1 to TRBJ1-1; maybe TRBD1 (5 bases). CDR1 is MNHNS and CDR2 is SASEGT in the germline V gene. CDR3 size: 11 residues. V dropped 10 bases and J dropped 3 bases, with 9 bases sitting between them. CDR3 bases: TGTGCCACCACAGGCTACACTGAAGCTTTCTTT. This sequence encodes CATTGYTEAFF.

The CDR3 loop is CATSDGGTQTQYF. In DNA form, the CDR3 reads TGTGCCACCAGTGATGGTGGGACACAGACCCAGTACTTC. The rearrangement uses TRBV24-1 and TRBJ2-5; tentatively, D is TRBD1 (6 bases). V was pared by 3 bases and J by 6 bases, with 10 bases between. This CDR3 contains 13 residues. CDR1 is KGHDR, CDR2 SFDVKD, per germline.

The rearrangement links TRBV10-3 to TRBJ2-5, with 12 positions matching TRBD2. The CDR3 spans 15 residues. Per germline, CDR1 ENHRY and CDR2 SYGVKD. V trimming: 6 bases; J trimming: 5 bases; junction bases outside the gene matches: 7. CDR3 amino acids: CAISPGLAGTETQYF. As DNA, the CDR3 is TGTGCCATCAGCCCAGGACTAGCGGGGACGGAGACCCAGTACTTC.

The gene calls are TRBV14 and TRBJ2-2; D possibly corresponds to TRBD1 (5 bases). This CDR3 comprises 14 residues. The V end was cut by 4 bases, the J end by 7 bases, with 13 bases between. In germline, CDR1 is SGHDN, CDR2 FVKESK. The CDR3 protein is CASSRLQGIGELFF. In DNA, the CDR3 is TGTGCCAGCAGCCGTCTTCAGGGCATCGGGGAGCTGTTTTTT.

This clonotype came up a few times. The chain has TRBV3-1 and TRBJ2-3; no definite D call. Germline V lookup: CDR1 LGHDT, CDR2 YNNKEL (reference sequence). V was clipped by 3 bases and J by 0 bases, with 7 bases between them. The CDR3 has 14 residues. The CDR3: CASSQWKSTDTQYF. DNA for the CDR3: TGTGCCAGCAGCCAGTGGAAGAGCACAGATACGCAGTATTTT.

The DNA of the CDR3 is TGTGCCAGCCGACCCTCGGGGACCGGGGAGCTGTTTTTT. Residues: CASRPSGTGELFF. V gene TRBV6-2 or TRBV6-3 combines with J gene TRBJ2-2; D may be TRBD2 (5 bases). V was trimmed by 8 bases and J by 5 bases, leaving 12 bases between them. Germline-derived CDR1 and CDR2 are MNHEY and SVGEGT. The CDR3 contains 13 residues.

In DNA, the CDR3 is TGCGCCAGCAGTAGGCAGGTTAACACCGGGGAGCTGTTTTTT. Translation gives CASSRQVNTGELFF. The chain recombines TRBV4-3 with TRBJ2-2; no clear D. Trimming took 6 bases from V and 2 from J, leaving 10 bases between them. The germline V gene encodes CDR1 LGHNA and CDR2 YSLEER. This CDR3 is 14 amino acids long.

At least ten counts were recorded for this clonotype. The rearrangement links TRBV7-2 to TRBJ2-7; 7 nucleotides match TRBD2. This CDR3 contains 15 residues. The J segment lost 2 bases and the V segment lost 3 bases, leaving 7 bases of the junction unmatched. Looked up from germline, CDR1 is SGHTA and CDR2 is FQGNSA. Written as DNA, the CDR3 is TGTGCCAGCAGCTTCAGCAGCGGGATGGCCTACGAGCAGTACTTC. It encodes CASSFSSGMAYEQYF.

This rearrangement joins TRBV20-1 to TRBJ1-2; the match to TRBD1 covers 7 bases. This CDR3 spans 12 amino acids. V shed 6 bases, J shed 7 bases, and the junction held 8 bases outside the gene matches. Germline CDR1 is DFQATT and CDR2 is SNEGSKA (reference sequence). As DNA, the CDR3 is TGCAGTGCGTCGGGACAGTTGGGTGGCTACACCTTC. It translates to CSASGQLGGYTF.

The chain joins TRBV10-2 to TRBJ1-2; a possible D gene is TRBD1 (5 bases). The CDR3 consists of 16 residues. V lost 3 bases and J lost 3, with 17 bases in between. CDR1 WSHSY and CDR2 SAAADI come from the germline V gene. DNA for the CDR3: TGCGCCAGCAGTGACCCTCCCCCGACAGCATACTATGGCTACACCTTC. Its protein product is CASSDPPPTAYYGYTF.

This clonotype has just a few counts. The chain carries TRBV4-1 and TRBJ2-3; TRBD2 matches at 10 bases. J was trimmed by 6 bases and V by 0 bases; bases with no gene match: 6. The CDR3 sequence is 16 residues long. Germline CDR1 is MGHRA and CDR2 is YSYEKL. This CDR3 is CASSQDPGLAYDTQYF. As DNA, the CDR3 is TGCGCCAGCAGCCAAGATCCGGGACTAGCGTATGATACGCAGTATTTT.

This clonotype was found a few times. The chain couples TRBV7-2 to TRBJ2-7; 11 bases line up with TRBD2. From germline, CDR1 is SGHTA and CDR2 FQGNSA. With V trimmed by 5 bases and J by 5 bases, 8 bases remained unmatched. The CDR3 extends over 15 amino acids. In DNA, the CDR3 is TGTGCCAGCAGCGCGACTAGCGGGACGCACCACGAGCAGTACTTC. Protein sequence: CASSATSGTHHEQYF.

This clonotype was counted a few times. The chain is built from TRBV11-2 and TRBJ2-1; 9 bases line up with TRBD2. The length of the CDR3 is 15 residues. The germline gives CDR1 SGHAT, CDR2 FQNNGV. V lost 5 bases, J lost 1 base, and 3 bases stayed unmatched. CDR3 DNA: TGTGCCAGCAGCCATAGCGGGGGTTCCTACAATGAGCAGTTCTTC. It specifies CASSHSGGSYNEQFF.

This chain links TRBV20-1 with TRBJ2-1, with 13 bases matching TRBD2. The CDR3 spans 15 residues. The germline gives CDR1 DFQATT, CDR2 SNEGSKA (reference sequence). V was pared by 4 bases and J by 10 bases, with 10 bases of the junction left unmatched. This CDR3 is CSAMGLAGTGGEQFF. The CDR3 bases are TGCAGTGCTATGGGACTAGCGGGAACGGGGGGGGAGCAGTTCTTC.

V and J are TRBV25-1 and TRBJ2-3; D tentatively reads TRBD1 or TRBD2 (6 bases each). This CDR3 has 13 amino acids. The V gene lost 7 bases and the J gene lost 3 bases, with 11 bases spanning the gap. Germline V lookup: CDR1 MGHDK, CDR2 SYGVNS. This chain's CDR3 is CASKGGRTDTQYF. The CDR3 DNA sequence: TGTGCCAGCAAGGGGGGTCGGACAGATACGCAGTATTTT. Variable domain in full (rest from reference TRBV25-1 and TRBJ2-3): EADIYQTPRYLVIGTGKKITLECSQTMGHDKMYWYQQDPGMELHLIHYSYGVNSTEKGDLSSESTVSRIRTEHFPLTLESARPSHTSQYLCASKGGRTDTQYFGPGTRLTVL.

The chain combines TRBV28 with TRBJ2-3, with 11 bases identical to TRBD2. The CDR3 totals 19 residues. CDR1 is MDHEN and CDR2 is SYDVKM in the germline V gene. The junction had 16 bases not matched to a gene; V was cut back by 6 bases and J by 2 bases. Written as DNA, the CDR3 is TGTGCCAGCAGGAGAATACGGGGGACTAGCGGAAGATTCACAGATACGCAGTATTTT. This sequence encodes CASRRIRGTSGRFTDTQYF.

In this sample, this clonotype turned up a few times. V gene TRBV20-1 combines with J gene TRBJ2-7, with D possibly matching TRBD2 (6 bases). The V end lost 0 bases, the J end lost 4 bases, and 13 bases lay between the germline ends. Per the germline V gene, CDR1 is DFQATT and CDR2 is SNEGSKA (reference sequence). The CDR3 spans 14 residues. This chain's CDR3 is CSARDGWGRYEQYF. In nucleotides, the CDR3 is TGCAGTGCTAGAGATGGTTGGGGGAGGTACGAGCAGTACTTC.